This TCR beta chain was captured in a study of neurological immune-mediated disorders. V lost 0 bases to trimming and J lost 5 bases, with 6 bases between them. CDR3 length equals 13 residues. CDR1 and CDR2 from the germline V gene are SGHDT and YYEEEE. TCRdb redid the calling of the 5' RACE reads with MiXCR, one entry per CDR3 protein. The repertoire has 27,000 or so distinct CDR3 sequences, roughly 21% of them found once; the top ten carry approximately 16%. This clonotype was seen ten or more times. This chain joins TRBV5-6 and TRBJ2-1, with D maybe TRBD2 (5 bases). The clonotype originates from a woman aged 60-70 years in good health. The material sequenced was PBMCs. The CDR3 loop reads CASSLGGDNEQFF. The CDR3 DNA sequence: TGTGCCAGCAGCTTGGGGGGAGACAATGAGCAGTTCTTC.